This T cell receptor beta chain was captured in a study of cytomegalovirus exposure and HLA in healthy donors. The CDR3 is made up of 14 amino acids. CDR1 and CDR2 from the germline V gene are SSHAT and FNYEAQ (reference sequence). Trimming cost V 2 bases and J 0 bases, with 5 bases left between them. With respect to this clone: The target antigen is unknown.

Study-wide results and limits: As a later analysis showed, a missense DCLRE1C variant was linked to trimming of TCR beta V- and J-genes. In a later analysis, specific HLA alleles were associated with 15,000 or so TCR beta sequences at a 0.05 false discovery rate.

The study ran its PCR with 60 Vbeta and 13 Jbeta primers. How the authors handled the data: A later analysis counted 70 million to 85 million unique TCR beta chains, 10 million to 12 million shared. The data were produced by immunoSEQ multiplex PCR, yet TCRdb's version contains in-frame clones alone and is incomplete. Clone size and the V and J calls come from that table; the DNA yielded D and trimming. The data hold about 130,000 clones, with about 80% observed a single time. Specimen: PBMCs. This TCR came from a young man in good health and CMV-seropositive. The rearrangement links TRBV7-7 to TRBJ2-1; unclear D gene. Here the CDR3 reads CASSLSSSYNEQFF. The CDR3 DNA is TGTGCCAGCAGCTTAAGTAGCTCCTACAATGAGCAGTTCTTC.